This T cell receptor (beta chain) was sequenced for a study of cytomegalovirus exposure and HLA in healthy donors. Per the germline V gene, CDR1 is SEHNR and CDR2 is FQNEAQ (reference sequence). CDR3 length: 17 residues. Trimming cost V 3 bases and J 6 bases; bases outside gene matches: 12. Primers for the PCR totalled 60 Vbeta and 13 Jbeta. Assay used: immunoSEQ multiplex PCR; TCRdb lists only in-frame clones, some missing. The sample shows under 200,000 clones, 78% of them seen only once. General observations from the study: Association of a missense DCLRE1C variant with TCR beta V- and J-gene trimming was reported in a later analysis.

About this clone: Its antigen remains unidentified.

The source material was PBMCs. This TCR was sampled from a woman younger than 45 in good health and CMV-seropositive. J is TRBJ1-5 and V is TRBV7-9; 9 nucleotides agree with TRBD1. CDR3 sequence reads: CASSLGASNRGLQPQHF. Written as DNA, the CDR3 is TGTGCCAGCAGCTTGGGAGCCTCAAACAGGGGGCTTCAGCCCCAGCATTTT.